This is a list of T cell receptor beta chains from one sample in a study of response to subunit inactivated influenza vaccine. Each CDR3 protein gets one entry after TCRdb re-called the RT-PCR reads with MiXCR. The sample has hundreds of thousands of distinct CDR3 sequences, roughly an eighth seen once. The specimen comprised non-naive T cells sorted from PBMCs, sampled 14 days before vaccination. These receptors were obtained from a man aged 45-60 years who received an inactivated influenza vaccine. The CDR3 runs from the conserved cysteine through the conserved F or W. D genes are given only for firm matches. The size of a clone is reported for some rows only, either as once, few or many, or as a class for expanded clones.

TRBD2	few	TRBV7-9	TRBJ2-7	TGTGCCAGCAGCTTGCAAACCGGGACTAGCGGAACCGAGCAGTACTTC	CASSLQTGTSGTEQYF
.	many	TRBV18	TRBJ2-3	TGTGCCAGCTCACCAGTGCGAGATACGCAGTATTTT	CASSPVRDTQYF
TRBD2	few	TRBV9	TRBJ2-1	TGTGCCAGCAGCGTAGATGGTAGCGGGAGCCTCCGATACAATGAGCAGTTCTTC	CASSVDGSGSLRYNEQFF
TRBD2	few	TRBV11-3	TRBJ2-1	TGTGCCAGCAGCTTTGGGCCAGGGAGGGGCAATGAGCAGTTCTTC	CASSFGPGRGNEQFF
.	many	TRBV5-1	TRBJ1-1	TGCGCCAGCAGCGCAGGATACAGCGATCTGAACACTGAAGCTTTCTTT	CASSAGYSDLNTEAFF
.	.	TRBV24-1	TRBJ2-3	TGTGCCACCGCAGACGGATCTAGCACAGATACGCAGTATTTT	CATADGSSTDTQYF
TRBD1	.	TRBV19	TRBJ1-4	TGTGCCAGTAGTAGGGACTCCAGGGGGAAAAAACTGTTTTTT	CASSRDSRGKKLFF
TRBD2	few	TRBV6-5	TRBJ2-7	TGTGCCAGCAGTTACTCCCGGACTAGCGGCTACGAGCAGTACTTC	CASSYSRTSGYEQYF
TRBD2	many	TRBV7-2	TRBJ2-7	TGTGCCAGCAGCTTAGCTGGTAGCGGGAACTACGAGCAGTACTTC	CASSLAGSGNYEQYF
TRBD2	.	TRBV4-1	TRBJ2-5	TGCGCCAGCAGCCAAGGGACGGGAGGGCCGAAGACCCAGTACTTC	CASSQGTGGPKTQYF
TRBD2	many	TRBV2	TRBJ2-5	TGTGCCAGCAGTGATATGGGACTAGCGGAAGAGACCCAGTACTTC	CASSDMGLAEETQYF
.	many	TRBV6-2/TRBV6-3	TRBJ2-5	TGTGCCAGCGCCCGGAGGGCGGGAAGAGGGGAGACCCAGTACTTC	CASARRAGRGETQYF
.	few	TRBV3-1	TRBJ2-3	TGTGCCAGCAGCCAAAGGACTACGGGCGCAGATACGCAGTATTTT	CASSQRTTGADTQYF